Listed here are 2 T cell receptor beta chains from one sample, sequenced in a study of shared clonotypes between healthy human individuals (dated by TCRdb to 2020 to 2021). The library came from the immunoSEQ multiplex PCR assay. TCRdb holds this immuneACCESS table with in-frame rearrangements only. Some clones are missing; in checked studies, unresolved V genes explain under half, and the rest has no known cause. The sample table shows about 1.1 million clones, and approximately 80% are seen once. The ten largest clones add up to under 0.65% of the sample. Input material: memory CD4+ T cells from PBMCs. The cell subset or site label on this specimen signifies: CD45RA-negative fraction. These receptors were obtained from a young man in good health. Some clones in this sample may be carry-over from other donors' samples.

The rearrangement uses TRBV7-2 and TRBJ2-5, with D maybe TRBD2 (6 bases). Germline CDR1 reads SGHTA; CDR2 reads FQGNSA. The CDR3 has 14 amino acids. The germline V and J ends were trimmed by 3 bases and 5 bases, with 13 bases remaining between them. Here the CDR3 reads CASSFGGNRETQYF. CDR3 DNA sequence: TGTGCCAGCAGCTTTGGCGGGAACCGGGAGACCCAGTACTTC.

This clone was picked up one time. This chain links TRBV9 with TRBJ2-1; 7 bases agree with TRBD2. CDR1 and CDR2 (germline): SGDLS, YYNGEE. V lost 0 bases and J lost 10; bases outside the gene matches: 25. This CDR3 contains 20 residues. The CDR3 sequence is CASSVGGAGATPDERGEQFF. In DNA, the CDR3 is TGTGCCAGCAGCGTAGGTGGGGCGGGAGCCACTCCCGACGAAAGAGGGGAGCAGTTCTTC.